The 6 T cell receptor beta chains presented below share a single source sample, sequenced in a study of OX40 agonist ivuxolimab in advanced cancers. This table comes from immunoSEQ multiplex PCR, and its TCRdb copy is limited to in-frame clones, with some not included. The data show over 50,000 clones, approximately 81% seen once. The sample in question was CD4+ or CD8+ T cells sorted from blood, obtained in a trial of the OX40 agonist ivuxolimab. All receptors come from an adult with an advanced solid tumor such as melanoma, head and neck, liver or kidney cancer.

The chain links TRBV2 to TRBJ2-3; 9 positions agree with TRBD1. CDR1 and CDR2 from the germline V gene are SNHLY and FYNNEI. With V trimmed by 6 bases and J by 2 bases, 6 bases remained unmatched. The CDR3 has 15 amino acids. Here the CDR3 reads CASSIQGAHTDTQYF. DNA of the CDR3: TGTGCCAGCAGCATACAGGGGGCACACACAGATACGCAGTATTTT.

This chain joins TRBV15 and TRBJ2-5, with TRBD1 identical over 7 bases. The trim removed 1 base at V and 5 bases at J, leaving 7 bases unmatched. Per germline, CDR1 LNHNV and CDR2 YYDKDF (reference sequence). CDR3 length: 15 amino acids. The CDR3 coding sequence is TGTGCCACCAGCAGAGCGAAGGGGGCAGGGGAGACCCAGTACTTC. It is translated as CATSRAKGAGETQYF. Drawing the rest from reference TRBV15 and TRBJ2-5, the complete variable domain is DAMVIQNPRYQVTQFGKPVTLSCSQTLNHNVMYWYQQKSSQAPKLLFHYYDKDFNNEADTPDNFQSRRPNTSFCFLDIRSPGLGDTAMYLCATSRAKGAGETQYFGPGTRLLVL.

CDR3 protein: CSVEEWTNNEQFF. The DNA of the CDR3 is TGCAGCGTTGAAGAGTGGACGAACAATGAGCAGTTCTTC. The rearrangement links TRBV29-1 to TRBJ2-1; no firm D call. The germline V gene has CDR1 SQVTM and CDR2 ANQGSEA. V gave up 0 bases and J gave up 5 bases, with 8 bases separating them. The CDR3 is 13 amino acids.

V usage is TRBV27 and J usage is TRBJ2-3; D is possibly TRBD1 (6 bases). Trimming took 4 bases from V and 3 from J, leaving 11 bases between them. Per germline, CDR1 MNHEY and CDR2 SMNVEV (reference sequence). The CDR3 runs to 14 residues. The CDR3 region has the DNA TGTGCCAGCAGTTCCAGGACAGCTACAGATACGCAGTATTTT. As protein: CASSSRTATDTQYF.

This chain joins TRBV27 and TRBJ2-6, with D possibly matching TRBD1 (6 bases). Germline CDR1 is MNHEY and CDR2 is SMNVEV (reference sequence). V was cut by 4 bases and J by 2 bases, with 12 bases left in between. CDR3 length equals 16 residues. The CDR3 sequence: CASSYLGATGANVLTF. CDR3 in DNA: TGTGCCAGCAGTTATCTGGGGGCAACTGGGGCCAACGTCCTGACTTTC. Looking up the rest from reference TRBV27 and TRBJ2-6 gives the full variable domain: EAQVTQNPRYLITVTGKKLTVTCSQNMNHEYMSWYRQDPGLGLRQIYYSMNVEVTDKGDVPEGYKVSRKEKRNFPLILESPSPNQTSLYFCASSYLGATGANVLTFGAGSRLTVL.

The chain joins TRBV6-7 to TRBJ1-5; D is possibly TRBD1 (5 bases). TRBV6-7 is known as an ORF, though its function is uncertain. Trimming removed 10 bases from V and 4 bases from J, with 23 bases in between. This CDR3 comprises 16 residues. The chain's CDR3 is CANHPPDGQLNQPQHF. The CDR3 DNA reads TGTGCCAACCACCCACCGGACGGACAATTAAATCAGCCCCAGCATTTT.